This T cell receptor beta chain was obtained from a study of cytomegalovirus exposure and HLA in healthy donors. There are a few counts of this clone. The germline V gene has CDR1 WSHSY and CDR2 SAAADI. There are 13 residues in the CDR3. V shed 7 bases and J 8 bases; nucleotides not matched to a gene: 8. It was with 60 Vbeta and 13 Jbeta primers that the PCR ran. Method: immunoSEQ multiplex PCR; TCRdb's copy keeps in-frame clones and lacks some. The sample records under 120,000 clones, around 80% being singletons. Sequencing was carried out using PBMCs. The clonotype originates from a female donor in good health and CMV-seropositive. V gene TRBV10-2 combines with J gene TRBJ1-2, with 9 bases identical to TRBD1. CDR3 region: CASTDRGRFGYTF. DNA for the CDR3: TGCGCCAGCACGGACAGGGGCAGGTTCGGCTACACCTTC.